The T cell receptor beta chain described here comes from a study of blood T cell repertoires in COVID-19. Original data processing: The authors estimated nucleated cell counts from reference gene primer amplification. TCRdb keeps only in-frame clones here, not all; method: immunoSEQ multiplex PCR. V, J and clone size reflect that table, while D and trimming were determined from the DNA. The sample yields fewer than 75,000 clones, roughly 84% seen once. CDR1 and CDR2 from the germline V gene are MNHNY and SVGAGI (reference sequence). The V gene end was trimmed by 2 bases and the J gene end by 2 bases; junction bases not matched to a gene: 4. The CDR3 length is 15 residues.

The TCR originated in a man in his 70s with acute or convalescent COVID-19. The rearrangement joins TRBV6-6 to TRBJ2-3; 7 nucleotides align to TRBD2. The sequenced sample was peripheral blood. CDR3 DNA: TGTGCCAGCAGTTACCAGGGACTATCCACAGATACGCAGTATTTT. This codes for CASSYQGLSTDTQYF.